These T cell receptor beta chains were read from a single sample in a study of cytomegalovirus exposure and HLA in healthy donors. Only in-frame clones appear in the TCRdb table, and some are missing; sequencing was by immunoSEQ multiplex PCR. In the table there are about 71,000 clones, 94% of which are singletons. The sequencing input was PBMCs. The receptors were gathered from a young man in good health and CMV-seropositive. The CDR3 runs from the conserved cysteine through the conserved F or W.

V	J	length	CDR3
TRBV15	TRBJ1-2	14	CATSRDGRNYGYTF
TRBV5-1	TRBJ2-1	18	CASSLLKGAGPFYNEQFF
TRBV5-1	TRBJ2-3	13	CASSVHFTDTQYF
TRBV15	TRBJ2-7	13	CATSRDAAYEQYF
TRBV27	TRBJ1-1	14	CASRPTGLNTEAFF
TRBV5-6	TRBJ2-5	14	CASSSQGAEETQYF
TRBV6-4	TRBJ2-7	11	CASSELYEQYF
TRBV15	TRBJ2-7	12	CATGRISSEQYF
TRBV14	TRBJ2-1	15	CASSPRGTTRAEQFF
TRBV18	TRBJ1-1	13	CASSLYDGTEAFF
TRBV2	TRBJ2-1	16	CASSYRLVSSYNEQFF